This T cell receptor (beta chain) was recovered during a study of T cells in women clearing cervical HPV infection. Overall study findings and caveats: Cases carried less TRBV6-7 than controls: roughly 0.11% versus 0.16%.

Sequencing was performed with immunoSEQ multiplex PCR; in TCRdb, only in-frame clones are kept and a portion is missing. This repertoire includes some 20,000 clones. CDR1 is KGHSH, CDR2 LQKENI, per germline. Between the trimmed V and J ends, which lost 6 bases and 2 bases, there was a span of 11 bases. This CDR3 is built from 14 residues. Notes on this clone: Its specificity is unknown. The CDR3 extends 3 residues past the end of the read, so its final part is completed from the germline J gene.

The sequenced sample was blood buffy coat. This sequence was found in a woman aged 18 to 75 with a cervical HPV16 infection that either progressed to CIN3+ or cleared (not recorded which). This sequence joins TRBV18 and TRBJ2-1; no clear D gene. The CDR3 spells CASSPSVAYNEQFF. The CDR3 DNA, read in part, is TGTGCCAGCTCCCCTTCGGTTGCCTACAATGAG.